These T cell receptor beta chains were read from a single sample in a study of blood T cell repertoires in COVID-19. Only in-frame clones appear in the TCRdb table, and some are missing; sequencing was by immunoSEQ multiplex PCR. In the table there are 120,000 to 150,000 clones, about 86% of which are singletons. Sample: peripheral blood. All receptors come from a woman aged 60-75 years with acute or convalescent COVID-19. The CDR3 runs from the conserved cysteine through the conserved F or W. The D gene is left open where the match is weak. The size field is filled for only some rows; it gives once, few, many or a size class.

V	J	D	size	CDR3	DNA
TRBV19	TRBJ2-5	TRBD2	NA	CASSLRGGRGGPYQETQYF	TGTGCCAGTAGCTTGCGGGGGGGCCGAGGAGGACCGTACCAAGAGACCCAGTACTTC
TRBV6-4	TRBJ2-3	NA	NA	CASSDFWTEFTDTQYF	TGTGCCAGCAGTGACTTTTGGACAGAATTCACAGATACGCAGTATTTT
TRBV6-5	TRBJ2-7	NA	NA	CASNSYEQYF	TGTGCCAGCAATAGCTACGAGCAGTACTTC
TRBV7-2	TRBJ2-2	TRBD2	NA	CASSFKGRGPGELFF	TGTGCCAGCAGCTTTAAAGGGAGGGGACCCGGGGAGCTGTTTTTT
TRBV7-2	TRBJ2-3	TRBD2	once	CASSLFSGGSTDTQYF	TGTGCCAGCAGCTTATTTAGCGGGGGAAGCACAGATACGCAGTATTTT
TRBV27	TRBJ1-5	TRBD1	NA	CASSLQGAGQPQHF	TGTGCCAGCAGTTTGCAGGGGGCGGGTCAGCCCCAGCATTTT
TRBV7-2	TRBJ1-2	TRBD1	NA	CASSPRQGANYGYTF	TGTGCCAGCAGCCCAAGGCAGGGGGCTAACTATGGCTACACCTTC
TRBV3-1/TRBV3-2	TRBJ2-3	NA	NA	CASSQGTFYSTDTQYF	TGTGCCAGCAGCCAGGGGACATTCTATAGCACAGATACGCAGTATTTT
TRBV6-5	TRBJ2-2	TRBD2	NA	CASSYWAGVSTGELFF	TGTGCCAGCAGTTATTGGGCGGGGGTGAGCACCGGGGAGCTGTTTTTT
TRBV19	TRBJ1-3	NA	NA	CASSIGSGSFPNTIYF	TGTGCCAGTAGTATCGGTTCCGGTTCCTTCCCAAACACCATATATTTT
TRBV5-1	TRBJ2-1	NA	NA	CATGERANLEQFF	TGCGCCACCGGGGAGCGGGCCAACCTTGAGCAGTTCTTC
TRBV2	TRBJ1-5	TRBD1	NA	CASSERPGQYFGNQPQHF	TGTGCCAGCAGTGAGAGACCGGGACAGTATTTCGGGAATCAGCCCCAGCATTTT
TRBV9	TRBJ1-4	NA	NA	CASSVAGEREKLFF	TGTGCCAGCAGCGTAGCGGGGGAACGAGAAAAACTGTTTTTT
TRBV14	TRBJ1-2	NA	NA	CASSQDPLGGGYGYTF	TGTGCCAGCAGCCAAGATCCCTTAGGGGGGGGCTATGGCTACACCTTC
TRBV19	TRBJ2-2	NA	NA	CASSILLWGPNTGELFF	TGTGCCAGTAGTATTCTGCTTTGGGGGCCGAACACCGGGGAGCTGTTTTTT
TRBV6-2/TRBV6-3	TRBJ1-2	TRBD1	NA	CASSQGGPNYGYTF	TGTGCCAGCAGTCAGGGGGGACCGAACTATGGCTACACCTTC
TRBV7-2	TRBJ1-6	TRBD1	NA	CASSLWGDRGSSPLHF	TGTGCCAGCAGCCTATGGGGGGACAGGGGATCTTCACCCCTCCACTTT
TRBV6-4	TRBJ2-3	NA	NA	CASRLSIGADTQYF	TGTGCCAGCAGACTCAGCATAGGGGCAGATACGCAGTATTTT
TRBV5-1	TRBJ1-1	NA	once	CASSLDRNLRGTEAFF	TGCGCCAGCAGCTTGGATCGGAACCTAAGGGGAACTGAAGCTTTCTTT
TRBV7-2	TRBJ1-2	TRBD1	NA	CASSLQTGGDDGYTF	TGTGCCAGCAGCCTTCAGACAGGGGGCGATGATGGCTACACCTTC
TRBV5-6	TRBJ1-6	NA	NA	CASSSGISWSYNSPLHF	TGTGCCAGCAGCTCCGGTATTTCGTGGTCCTATAATTCACCCCTCCACTTT
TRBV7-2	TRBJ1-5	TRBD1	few	CASSLQGGQPQHF	TGTGCCAGCAGCTTACAGGGGGGTCAGCCCCAGCATTTT
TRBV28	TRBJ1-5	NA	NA	CASSSAGLRQPQHF	TGTGCCAGCAGTTCCGCCGGATTGAGGCAGCCCCAGCATTTT
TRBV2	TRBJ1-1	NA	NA	CASTSREEYTEAFF	TGTGCCAGCACGTCCAGGGAGGAGTATACTGAAGCTTTCTTT
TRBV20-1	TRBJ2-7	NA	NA	CSAQTYYEQYF	TGCAGTGCTCAAACCTATTACGAGCAGTACTTC
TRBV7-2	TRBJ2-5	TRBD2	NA	CASSPLAAGGTQYF	TGTGCCAGCAGCCCGCTAGCGGCCGGGGGGACCCAGTACTTC
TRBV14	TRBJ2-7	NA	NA	CASSLFGGGDEQYF	TGTGCCAGCAGCCTTTTTGGGGGAGGCGACGAGCAGTACTTC
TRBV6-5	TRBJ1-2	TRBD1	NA	CASTQGGRDLYGYTF	TGTGCCAGCACCCAGGGGGGCAGGGACCTCTATGGCTACACCTTC
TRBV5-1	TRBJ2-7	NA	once	CASSPRWAAISYEQYF	TGCGCCAGCAGTCCCCGTTGGGCAGCCATATCCTACGAGCAGTACTTC
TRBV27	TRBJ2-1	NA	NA	CASSPVSYNEQFF	TGTGCCAGCAGTCCGGTTTCCTACAATGAGCAGTTCTTC
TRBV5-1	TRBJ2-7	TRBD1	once	CASSVGQGSYEQYF	TGCGCCAGCAGCGTCGGACAGGGGTCCTACGAGCAGTACTTC
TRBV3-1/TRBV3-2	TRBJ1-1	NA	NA	CASSQGVMNTEAFF	TGTGCCAGCAGCCAGGGCGTCATGAACACTGAAGCTTTCTTT